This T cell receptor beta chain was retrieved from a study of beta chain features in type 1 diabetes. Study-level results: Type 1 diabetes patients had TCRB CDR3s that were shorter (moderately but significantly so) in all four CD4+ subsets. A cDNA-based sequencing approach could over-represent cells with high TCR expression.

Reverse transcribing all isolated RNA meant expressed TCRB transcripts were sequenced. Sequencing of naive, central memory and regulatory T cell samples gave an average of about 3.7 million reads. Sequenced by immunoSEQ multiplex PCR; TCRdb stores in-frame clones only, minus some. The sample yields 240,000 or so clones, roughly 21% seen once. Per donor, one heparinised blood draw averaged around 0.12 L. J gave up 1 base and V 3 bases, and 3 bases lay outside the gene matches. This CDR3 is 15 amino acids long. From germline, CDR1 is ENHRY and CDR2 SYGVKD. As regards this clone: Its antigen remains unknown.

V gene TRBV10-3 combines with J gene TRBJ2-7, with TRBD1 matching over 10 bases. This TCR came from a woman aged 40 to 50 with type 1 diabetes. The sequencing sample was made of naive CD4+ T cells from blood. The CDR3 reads CAISDRDRGSYEQYF. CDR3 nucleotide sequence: TGTGCCATCAGTGATCGGGACAGGGGATCCTACGAGCAGTACTTC.